These 19 T cell receptor beta chains were sequenced from one sample in a study of molecular identifiers for immune sequencing clone quantification. TCRdb independently ran MiXCR on the PCR reads; one entry per CDR3 protein. The repertoire holds under 600,000 distinct CDR3 sequences, about 21% seen once, with about 0.8% in the top ten. Sequenced material: naive CD8+ T cells from blood, with Jurkat cell RNA spiked in. Subset in this sample: FACS-sorted CD8+CD4-CCR7+CD45RA+ naive T cells. These receptors all come from a human donor in good health. Some libraries in this study had Jurkat cell RNA spiked in.

About this clonotype: Just one base apart from a much larger clone, this may be a read error. This chain links TRBV7-9 with TRBJ1-1; the match to TRBD1 covers 10 bases. Germline V gene sequence: CDR1 SEHNR, CDR2 FQNEAQ (reference sequence). The CDR3 contains 15 residues. The J segment lost 0 bases and the V segment lost 5 bases, leaving 3 bases of the junction unmatched. The CDR3 sequence: CASSPGTGVNTEAFF. The CDR3 DNA is TGTGCCAGCAGCCCGGGGACAGGGGTGAACACTGAAGCTTTCTTT.

With regard to this clonotype: At one end the junction does not follow the germline gene, possibly because of a read error. V usage is TRBV7-9 and J usage is TRBJ2-2, with TRBD1 identical over 7 bases. This CDR3 contains 15 residues. Looked up from germline, CDR1 is SEHNR and CDR2 is FQNEAQ (reference sequence). The CDR3 sequence is CASSTWDSSTGELVF. The CDR3 bases are TGTGCCAGCAGCACCTGGGACAGTTCGACCGGGGAGCTGGTTTTT.

On this clonotype itself: This could be a read error, since a much larger clone is one nucleotide away. The J gene is TRBJ2-2, the V gene TRBV4-3, with no clear D. CDR3 size: 15 residues. Germline values: CDR1 LGHNA, CDR2 YSLEER. V was shortened by 1 base and J by 4 bases, with 10 bases between the two germline ends. CDR3: CASSQVLGTTGELFF. CDR3 nucleotide sequence: TGCGCCAGCAGCCAAGTTTTGGGAACCACCGGGGAGCTGTTTTTT.

As to this clonotype: One end of the junction varies from germline; a read error may be responsible. This rearrangement joins TRBV5-6 to TRBJ2-2; 12 nucleotides agree with TRBD1. CDR1 SGHDT and CDR2 YYEEEE come from the germline V gene. The length of the CDR3 is 18 residues. The CDR3 region is CASSPGTGGAWGTGELVF. In nucleotides, the CDR3 is TGTGCCAGCAGCCCCGGGACAGGGGGCGCATGGGGAACCGGGGAGCTGGTTTTT.

Regarding this clonotype: This clone may be a read error of a much larger clone one base away. The CDR3 carries no conserved terminal phenylalanine or tryptophan, so it likely arises from a read error. As DNA, the CDR3 is TGTGCCAGCAGTTGGACACCCGGCCACGAGCAGTACTCC. Translated, it gives CASSWTPGHEQYS. This chain links TRBV27 with TRBJ2-7, with a weak D call TRBD1 (5 bases). The V and J ends lost 4 bases and 5 bases respectively, with 12 bases between them. Per the germline V gene, CDR1 is MNHEY and CDR2 is SMNVEV (reference sequence). This CDR3 has 13 residues.

The J gene is TRBJ2-1, the V gene TRBV21-1; the D call in the table, TRBD2, was not verified against the DNA. TRBV21-1 is recorded as a pseudogene. CDR3 length: 16 residues. The chain's CDR3 is CASSPPASESYNEQFF. The CDR3 coding sequence is TGTGCCAGCAGCCCCCCGGCTAGCGAGAGCTACAATGAGCAGTTCTTC.

As concerns this clonotype: This clone may be a read error of a much larger clone one base away. The chain uses TRBV4-2 and TRBJ2-7; tentatively, D is TRBD2 (5 bases). There are 14 residues in the CDR3. The V gene's germline CDR1 is LGHNA and CDR2 YNFKEQ. The germline V and J ends were trimmed by 1 base and 4 bases, with 11 bases remaining between them. This CDR3 reads CASSQVGIGYEQYF. Written as DNA, the CDR3 is TGTGCCAGCAGCCAAGTCGGGATAGGGTACGAGCAGTACTTC.

This clonotype was seen ten or more times. The chain couples TRBV20-1 to TRBJ1-2; 7 positions match TRBD1. The CDR3 length is 12 residues. Germline V gene sequence: CDR1 DFQATT, CDR2 SNEGSKA (reference sequence). V trimming: 5 bases; J trimming: 4 bases; junction bases outside the gene matches: 4. The CDR3 bases are TGCAGTGCTCATGGACAGGTCTATGGCTACACCTTC. It specifies CSAHGQVYGYTF.

The chain joins TRBV19 to TRBJ1-1, with TRBD1 identical over 7 bases. The CDR3 has 15 amino acids. Germline loops: CDR1 LNHDA, CDR2 SQIVND (reference sequence). J was trimmed by 4 bases and V by 7 bases; bases with no gene match: 12. CDR3 nucleotide sequence: TGTGCCAGTACTCCACCGGACAGGCTGAGCACTGAAGCTTTCTTT. The encoded protein is CASTPPDRLSTEAFF.

The chain joins TRBV11-2 to TRBJ2-7; 9 bases line up with TRBD2. The germline gives CDR1 SGHAT, CDR2 FQNNGV. The J segment lost 7 bases and the V segment lost 3 bases, leaving 7 bases of the junction unmatched. The CDR3 has 14 amino acids. CDR3 DNA sequence: TGTGCCAGCAGCTTTAGTAGCGGGAGCTGGGAGCAGTACTTC. It yields the protein CASSFSSGSWEQYF.

Concerning this clonotype itself: Being one base from a much bigger clone, this may be a read error. Since the CDR3 does not end with the conserved phenylalanine or tryptophan, this likely comes from a read error. The V and J genes are TRBV7-9 and TRBJ2-7, with D uncertain. Trimming cost V 5 bases and J 7 bases, with 6 bases left between them. The CDR3 covers 10 residues. Germline-derived CDR1 and CDR2 are SEHNR and FQNEAQ (reference sequence). CDR3 nucleotides: TGTGCCAGCAGCCGGACGGAGCAGTACTCC. Translated, it gives CASSRTEQYS.

There are a few counts of this clonotype. This rearrangement joins TRBV21-1 to TRBJ2-3; the table names TRBD1, a call not compared with the DNA. TRBV21-1 is assigned pseudogene status. The CDR3 has 18 residues. The CDR3 sequence: CASSKRGRGQVSTDTQYF. For the CDR3, the DNA is TGTGCCAGCAGCAAAAGGGGGCGGGGACAGGTGTCCACAGATACGCAGTATTTT.

This clonotype was counted at least ten times. This rearrangement joins TRBV4-3 to TRBJ1-5, with no clear D. The V end lost 2 bases, the J end lost 0 bases, and 11 bases lay between the germline ends. The germline V gene has CDR1 LGHNA and CDR2 YSLEER. This CDR3 has 16 residues. CDR3 nucleotides: TGCGCCAGCAGCCAAACCTCCGGTAATAGCAATCAGCCCCAGCATTTT. Translation: CASSQTSGNSNQPQHF.

Only a few counts were recorded for this clonotype. The chain joins TRBV7-9 to TRBJ2-5; TRBD1 matches at 11 bases. V lost 5 bases, J lost 2 bases, and 7 bases stayed unmatched. CDR1 and CDR2 from the germline V gene are SEHNR and FQNEAQ (reference sequence). The CDR3 contains 16 residues. DNA of the CDR3: TGTGCCAGCAGCCGTCGGACAGGGGGCTTACAAGAGACCCAGTACTTC. Protein sequence: CASSRRTGGLQETQYF.

The chain uses TRBV9 and TRBJ1-1; TRBD1 might be the D (5 bases). Between the trimmed V and J ends, which lost 1 base and 7 bases, there was a span of 11 bases. The CDR3 contains 13 residues. Germline assignment: CDR1 SGDLS and CDR2 YYNGEE. The CDR3 bases are TGTGCCAGCAGCGTATTGGGGGACGGTGAAGCTTTCTTT. It encodes CASSVLGDGEAFF. Supplemented by reference TRBV9 and TRBJ1-1, the full variable domain reads DSGVTQTPKHLITATGQRVTLRCSPRSGDLSVYWYQQSLDQGLQFLIQYYNGEERAKGNILERFSAQQFPDLHSELNLSSLELGDSALYFCASSVLGDGEAFFGQGTRLTVV.

V and J are TRBV7-2 and TRBJ2-2; TRBD2 matches 9 bases. The CDR3 has 17 amino acids. The germline V gene encodes CDR1 SGHTA and CDR2 FQGNSA. V trimming: 4 bases; J trimming: 3 bases; junction bases outside the gene matches: 9. CDR3 amino acids: CASSSGSGRGDTGELFF. CDR3 DNA sequence: TGTGCCAGCAGCTCTGGTAGCGGGAGAGGGGACACCGGGGAGCTGTTTTTT.

The chain employs TRBV5-1 and TRBJ1-1; TRBD1 might be the D (5 bases). V was cut by 0 bases and J by 8 bases, with 14 bases left in between. Germline V gene data show CDR1 as SGHRS and CDR2 as YFSETQ. The CDR3 covers 14 residues. CDR3 DNA: TGCGCCAGCAGCTTGGGTCAGGGTGTAAACGAAGCTTTCTTT. Translated, it gives CASSLGQGVNEAFF.

The chain couples TRBV2 to TRBJ1-1; a possible D gene is TRBD1 (6 bases). V gave up 6 bases and J gave up 1 base, with 12 bases separating them. There are 14 residues in the CDR3. CDR1 and CDR2 from the germline V gene are SNHLY and FYNNEI. This chain's CDR3 is CASRGDTQNTEAFF. CDR3 DNA sequence: TGTGCCAGCAGAGGGGACACCCAGAACACTGAAGCTTTCTTT.

Note on this clonotype: The CDR3 ends on some other residue instead of the conserved phenylalanine or tryptophan, so this is likely a read error. V is TRBV29-1 and J is TRBJ1-4; TRBD1 matches at 7 bases. Germline values: CDR1 SQVTM, CDR2 ANQGSEA. Germline trimming cut 6 bases from V and 3 bases from J; bases unmatched to any gene: 4. This CDR3 has 13 residues. The CDR3 sequence is CSVGGQANEKLFL. DNA of the CDR3: TGCAGCGTGGGAGGACAGGCTAATGAAAAACTGTTTCTT.